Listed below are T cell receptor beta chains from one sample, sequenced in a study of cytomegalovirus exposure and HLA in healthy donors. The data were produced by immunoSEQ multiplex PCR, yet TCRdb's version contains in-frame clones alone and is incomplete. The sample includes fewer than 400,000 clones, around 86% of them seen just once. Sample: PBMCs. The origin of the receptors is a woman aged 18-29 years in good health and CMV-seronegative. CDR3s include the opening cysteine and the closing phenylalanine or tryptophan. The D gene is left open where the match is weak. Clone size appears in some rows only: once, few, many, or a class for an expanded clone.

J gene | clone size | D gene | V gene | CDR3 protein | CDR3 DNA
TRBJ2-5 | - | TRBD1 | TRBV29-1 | CSVDGTGGVTQYF | TGCAGCGTGGACGGGACAGGGGGGGTGACCCAGTACTTC
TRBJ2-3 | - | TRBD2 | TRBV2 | CASSGGLAGTRDTQYF | TGTGCCAGCAGTGGGGGGCTAGCGGGAACTCGGGATACGCAGTATTTT
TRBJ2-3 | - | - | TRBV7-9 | CASSPPGLTDTQYF | TGTGCCAGCAGCCCCCCGGGGTTAACAGATACGCAGTATTTT
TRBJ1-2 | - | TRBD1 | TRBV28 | CASSPHRGRVTNYGYTF | TGTGCCAGCAGTCCCCACAGGGGTAGGGTAACTAACTATGGCTACACCTTC
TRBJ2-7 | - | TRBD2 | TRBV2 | CARGLAGTYEQYF | TGTGCCCGCGGTCTAGCGGGAACTTACGAGCAGTACTTC
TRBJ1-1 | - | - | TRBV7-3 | CASSPQGSTEAFF | TGTGCCAGCAGCCCTCAGGGGAGCACTGAAGCTTTCTTT
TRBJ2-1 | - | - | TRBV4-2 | CASSQDGGNEQFF | TGTGCCAGCAGCCAAGATGGCGGCAATGAGCAGTTCTTC
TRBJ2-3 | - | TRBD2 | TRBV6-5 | CASSPPGLAGWRQYF | TGTGCCAGCAGTCCACCGGGACTAGCGGGGTGGAGGCAGTATTTT
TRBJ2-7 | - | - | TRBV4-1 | CASSLLRPSYEQYF | TGCGCCAGCAGCTTACTGCGCCCCTCCTACGAGCAGTACTTC
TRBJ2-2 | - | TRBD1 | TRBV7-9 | CASSRQGAGTGELFF | TGTGCCAGCAGCCGACAGGGGGCGGGAACCGGGGAGCTGTTTTTT
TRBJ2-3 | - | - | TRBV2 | CASSESWSTDTQYF | TGTGCCAGCAGTGAAAGCTGGTCAACAGATACGCAGTATTTT
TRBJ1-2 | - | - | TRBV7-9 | CASSLGAYGYTF | TGTGCCAGCAGCTTAGGAGCTTACGGCTACACCTTC
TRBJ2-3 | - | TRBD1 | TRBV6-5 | CASSYGTGWDTQYF | TGTGCCAGCAGTTACGGGACAGGGTGGGATACGCAGTATTTT
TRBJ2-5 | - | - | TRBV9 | CASSVGPGQETQYF | TGTGCCAGCAGCGTAGGGCCGGGCCAAGAGACCCAGTACTTC
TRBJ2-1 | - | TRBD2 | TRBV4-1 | CASSPSLAGVQYNEQFF | TGCGCCAGCAGCCCGTCTCTAGCGGGAGTACAGTACAATGAGCAGTTCTTC
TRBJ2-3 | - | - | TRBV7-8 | CASSLAEGTDTQYF | TGTGCCAGCAGCTTAGCGGAGGGCACAGATACGCAGTATTTT
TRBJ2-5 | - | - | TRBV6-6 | CASSYGGFEGAETQYF | TGTGCCAGCAGTTACGGGGGGTTTGAGGGAGCGGAGACCCAGTACTTC
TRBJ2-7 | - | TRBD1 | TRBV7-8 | CASTPPWGQGLGEQYF | TGTGCCAGCACCCCGCCCTGGGGACAGGGATTAGGAGAGCAGTACTTC
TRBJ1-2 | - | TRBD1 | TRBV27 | CASSFNIGQGRSRYTF | TGTGCCAGCAGTTTTAATATCGGACAGGGAAGATCCCGCTACACCTTC
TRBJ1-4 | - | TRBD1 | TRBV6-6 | CASSYDRVGTNEKLFF | TGTGCCAGCAGTTACGACAGGGTGGGGACTAATGAAAAACTGTTTTTT
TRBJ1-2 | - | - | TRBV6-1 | CACPVGGWAF | TGTGCCTGTCCAGTTGGGGGGTGGGCCTTC
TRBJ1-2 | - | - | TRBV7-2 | CASSFQMNGYTF | TGTGCCAGCAGCTTCCAGATGAATGGCTACACCTTC
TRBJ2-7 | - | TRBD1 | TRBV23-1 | CASLLDRANEQYF | TGCGCCAGCTTATTAGACAGGGCCAACGAGCAGTACTTC
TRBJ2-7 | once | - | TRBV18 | CASSPASGRGYEQYF | TGTGCCAGCTCACCTGCCTCGGGTAGAGGCTACGAGCAGTACTTC
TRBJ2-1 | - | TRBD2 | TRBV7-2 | CASSLGTSNNEQFF | TGTGCCAGCAGCTTAGGGACTAGCAATAATGAGCAGTTCTTC
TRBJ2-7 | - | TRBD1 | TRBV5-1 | CASSLEGQKWYF | TGCGCCAGCAGCTTGGAGGGACAGAAGTGGTACTTC
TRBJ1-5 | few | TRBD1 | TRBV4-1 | CASSQTDRGYQPQHF | TGCGCCAGCAGTCAGACGGACAGGGGCTATCAGCCCCAGCATTTT
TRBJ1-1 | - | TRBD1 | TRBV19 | CASSMYRGPLMNTEAFF | TGTGCCAGTAGTATGTACAGGGGTCCTCTTATGAACACTGAAGCTTTCTTT
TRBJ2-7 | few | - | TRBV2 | CAIARGYSNEQYF | TGTGCCATCGCCAGGGGCTATAGCAACGAGCAGTACTTC
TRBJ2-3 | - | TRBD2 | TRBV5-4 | CASSFSGRTSTDTQYF | TGTGCCAGCAGCTTTAGCGGGAGGACTAGCACAGATACGCAGTATTTT
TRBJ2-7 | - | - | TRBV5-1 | CASSYSGVSYEQYF | TGCGCCAGCAGCTACTCAGGGGTCTCCTACGAGCAGTACTTC
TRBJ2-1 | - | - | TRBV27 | CASRSGQFSYNEQFF | TGTGCCAGCAGGTCAGGACAGTTCTCCTACAATGAGCAGTTCTTC
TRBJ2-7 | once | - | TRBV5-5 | CASSFGRFYEQYF | TGTGCCAGCAGCTTTGGTCGGTTCTACGAGCAGTACTTC
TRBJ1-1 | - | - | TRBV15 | CATSRGRGLGGTEAFF | TGTGCCACCAGCAGAGGTCGGGGTCTTGGTGGCACTGAAGCTTTCTTT
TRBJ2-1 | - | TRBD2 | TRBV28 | CASSMGLAGVNEQFF | TGTGCCAGCAGCATGGGACTAGCGGGAGTTAATGAGCAGTTCTTC
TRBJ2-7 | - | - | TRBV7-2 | CASSFESSSPYEQYF | TGTGCCAGCAGCTTCGAGTCGAGCTCCCCCTACGAGCAGTACTTC
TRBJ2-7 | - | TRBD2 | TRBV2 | CASSEWTSVTYEQYF | TGTGCCAGCAGTGAATGGACTAGCGTCACCTACGAGCAGTACTTC
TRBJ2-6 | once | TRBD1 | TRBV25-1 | CASRPGQVGSGANVLTF | TGTGCCAGCAGGCCCGGACAGGTGGGCTCTGGGGCCAACGTCCTGACTTTC
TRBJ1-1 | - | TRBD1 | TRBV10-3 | CAISEGRGLTEAFF | TGTGCCATCAGTGAAGGCAGGGGGCTAACTGAAGCTTTCTTT
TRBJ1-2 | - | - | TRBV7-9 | CASSLGLENYYGYTF | TGTGCCAGCAGCTTAGGCCTGGAGAATTACTATGGCTACACCTTC
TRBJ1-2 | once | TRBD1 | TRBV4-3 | CASSRGGTDIYGYTF | TGCGCCAGCAGCCGAGGGGGGACAGATATCTATGGCTACACCTTC
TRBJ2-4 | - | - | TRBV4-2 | CASSPGSEANIQYF | TGTGCCAGCAGCCCGGGGAGCGAGGCAAACATTCAGTACTTC
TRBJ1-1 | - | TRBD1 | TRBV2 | CASSLQGADTEAFF | TGTGCCAGCAGTCTCCAGGGGGCGGACACTGAAGCTTTCTTT
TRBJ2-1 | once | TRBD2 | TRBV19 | CASSPLAGLNEQFF | TGTGCCAGTAGTCCCCTAGCGGGACTCAATGAGCAGTTCTTC
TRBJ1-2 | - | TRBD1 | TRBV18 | CASRQGEDYGYTF | TGTGCCAGTCGACAGGGGGAGGACTATGGCTACACCTTC
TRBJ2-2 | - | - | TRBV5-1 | CASSSQGSTGELFF | TGCGCCAGCAGTTCCCAGGGGAGCACCGGGGAGCTGTTTTTT